This is a list of T cell receptor beta chains from one sample in a study of cytomegalovirus exposure and HLA in healthy donors. Libraries were prepared by immunoSEQ multiplex PCR; TCRdb keeps only in-frame clonotypes and omits some of them. The sample has hundreds of thousands of clones, just under 85% seen once. The specimen sequenced was PBMCs. The source is a woman in her thirties or forties in good health and CMV-seronegative. Each CDR3 is given with its conserved first and last residue. D genes are given only for firm matches. Some rows have no size entry. The others give once, few or many, or a class for an expanded clone.

TRBV19	TRBJ2-7	.	TRBD1	CASSFIGQGNEQYF	TGTGCCAGTAGTTTTATCGGACAGGGGAACGAGCAGTACTTC
TRBV4-2	TRBJ2-7	.	.	CASSQGRTDSGYEQYF	TGTGCCAGCAGCCAAGGCCGGACAGACTCGGGCTACGAGCAGTACTTC
TRBV6-1	TRBJ1-2	.	TRBD1	CASSDPGQGLYGYTF	TGTGCCAGCAGTGATCCGGGACAGGGCCTCTATGGCTACACCTTC
TRBV7-9	TRBJ1-1	few	.	CASSSTTAIEAFF	TGTGCCAGCAGCTCGACAACAGCTATCGAAGCTTTCTTT
TRBV7-2	TRBJ1-5	.	TRBD1	CASSQDRVQPQHF	TGTGCCAGCAGCCAGGACAGGGTTCAGCCCCAGCATTTT
TRBV7-9	TRBJ2-3	.	TRBD2	CASSPRTSGGPTDTQYF	TGTGCCAGCAGCCCGAGGACTAGCGGGGGGCCCACAGATACGCAGTATTTT
TRBV6-1	TRBJ2-7	.	.	CASSEMGSAGYEQYF	TGTGCCAGCAGTGAAATGGGGTCGGCGGGCTACGAGCAGTACTTC
TRBV15	TRBJ2-7	.	TRBD1	CATSRDRGTGSYEQYF	TGTGCCACCAGCAGAGATCGAGGGACAGGGAGCTACGAGCAGTACTTC
TRBV2	TRBJ2-7	.	TRBD2	CASGAKRGTRYGSEQYF	TGTGCCAGCGGCGCCAAGCGGGGGACGAGGTACGGATCGGAGCAGTACTTC
TRBV5-1	TRBJ1-6	.	TRBD1	CASRGTGNNSPLHF	TGCGCCAGCAGGGGGACAGGGAACAATTCACCCCTCCACTTT
TRBV13	TRBJ2-5	.	.	CASSLGRKETQYF	TGTGCCAGCAGCTTAGGGAGAAAGGAGACCCAGTACTTC
TRBV18	TRBJ1-1	.	.	CASSPGGERAFF	TGTGCCAGCTCACCAGGGGGGGAGAGAGCTTTCTTT
TRBV7-2	TRBJ2-7	once	TRBD1	CASSHRGTDPYEQYF	TGTGCCAGCAGCCACCGAGGGACAGATCCCTACGAGCAGTACTTC
TRBV19	TRBJ1-1	.	TRBD1	CASTKQGTSTEAFF	TGTGCCAGTACTAAACAGGGGACGAGTACTGAAGCTTTCTTT
TRBV29-1	TRBJ1-1	.	.	CSVESRVLNTEAFF	TGCAGCGTTGAATCGAGGGTCTTGAACACTGAAGCTTTCTTT
TRBV7-2	TRBJ1-2	.	.	CASSLDSGRGGYTF	TGTGCCAGCAGCTTAGACAGTGGGAGAGGCGGCTACACCTTC
TRBV9	TRBJ2-1	.	TRBD1	CASSVEGQGYSEQFF	TGTGCCAGCAGCGTAGAAGGACAGGGATACAGTGAGCAGTTCTTC
TRBV28	TRBJ1-1	.	TRBD1	CASRIQGGEAFF	TGTGCCAGCAGAATCCAGGGGGGTGAAGCTTTCTTT
TRBV7-9	TRBJ2-1	.	TRBD1	CASSSGQGIYNEQFF	TGTGCCAGCAGCTCCGGACAGGGGATCTACAATGAGCAGTTCTTC
TRBV5-6	TRBJ1-2	.	.	CASSLRGQGPLF	TGTGCCAGCAGCTTGAGAGGGCAGGGGCCGCTCTTC